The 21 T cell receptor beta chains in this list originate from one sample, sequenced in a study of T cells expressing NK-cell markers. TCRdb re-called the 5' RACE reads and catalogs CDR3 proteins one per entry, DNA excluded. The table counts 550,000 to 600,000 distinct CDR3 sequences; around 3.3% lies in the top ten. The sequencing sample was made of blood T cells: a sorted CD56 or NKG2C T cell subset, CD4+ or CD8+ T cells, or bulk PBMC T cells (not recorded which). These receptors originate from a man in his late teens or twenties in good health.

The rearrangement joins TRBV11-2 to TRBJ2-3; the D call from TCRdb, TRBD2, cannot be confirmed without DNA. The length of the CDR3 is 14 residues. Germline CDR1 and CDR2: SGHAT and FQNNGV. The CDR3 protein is CASSHTREGYTQYF.

CDR3 sequence reads: CASSQGQRGVTDTQYF. This chain joins TRBV11-2 and TRBJ2-3; TCRdb picks TRBD2, but there is no DNA to check that call. The V gene's germline CDR1 is SGHAT and CDR2 FQNNGV. This CDR3 is 16 amino acids long.

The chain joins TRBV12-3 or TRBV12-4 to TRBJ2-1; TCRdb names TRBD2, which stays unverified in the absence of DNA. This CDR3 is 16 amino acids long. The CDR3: CASSPMQRAAYNEQFF.

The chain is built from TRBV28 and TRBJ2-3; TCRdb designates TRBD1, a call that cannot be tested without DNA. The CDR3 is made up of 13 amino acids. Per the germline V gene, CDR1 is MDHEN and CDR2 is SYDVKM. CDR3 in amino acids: CASSSSLSGTQYF.

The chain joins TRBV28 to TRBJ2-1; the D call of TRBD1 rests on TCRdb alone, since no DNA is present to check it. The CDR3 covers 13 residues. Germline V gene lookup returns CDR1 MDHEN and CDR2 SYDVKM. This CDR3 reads CASTTPGGNEQFF.

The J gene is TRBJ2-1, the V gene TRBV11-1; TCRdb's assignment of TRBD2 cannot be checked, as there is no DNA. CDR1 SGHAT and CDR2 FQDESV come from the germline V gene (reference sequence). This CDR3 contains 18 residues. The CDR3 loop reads CASSLASASGGSYNEQFF.

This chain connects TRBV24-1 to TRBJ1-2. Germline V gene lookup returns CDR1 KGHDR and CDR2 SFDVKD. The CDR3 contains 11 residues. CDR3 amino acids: CATSAAEGYTF.

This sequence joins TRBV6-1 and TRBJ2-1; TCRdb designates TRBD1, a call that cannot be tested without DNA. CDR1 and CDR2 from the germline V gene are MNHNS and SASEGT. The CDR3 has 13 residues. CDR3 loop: CASSRAGWDEQFF.

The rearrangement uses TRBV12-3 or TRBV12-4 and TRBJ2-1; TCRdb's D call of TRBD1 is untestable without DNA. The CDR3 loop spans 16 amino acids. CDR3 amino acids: CASSFSVQGWGNEQFF.

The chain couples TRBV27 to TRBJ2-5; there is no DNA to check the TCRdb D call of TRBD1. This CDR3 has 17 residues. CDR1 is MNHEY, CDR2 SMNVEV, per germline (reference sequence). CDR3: CASSFGADSPYQETQYF.

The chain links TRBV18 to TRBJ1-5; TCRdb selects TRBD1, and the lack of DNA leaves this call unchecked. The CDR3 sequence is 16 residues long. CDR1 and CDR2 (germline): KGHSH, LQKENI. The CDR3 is CASSPKGGYQIQPQHF.

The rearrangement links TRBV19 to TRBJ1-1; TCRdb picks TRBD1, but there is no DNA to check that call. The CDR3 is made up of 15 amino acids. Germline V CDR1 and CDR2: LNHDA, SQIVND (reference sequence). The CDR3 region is CATLGQGDMNTEAFF.

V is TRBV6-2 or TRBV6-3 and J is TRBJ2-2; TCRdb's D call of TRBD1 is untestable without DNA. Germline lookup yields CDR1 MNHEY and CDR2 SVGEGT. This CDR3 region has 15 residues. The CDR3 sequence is CASSLQGRGAGELFF.

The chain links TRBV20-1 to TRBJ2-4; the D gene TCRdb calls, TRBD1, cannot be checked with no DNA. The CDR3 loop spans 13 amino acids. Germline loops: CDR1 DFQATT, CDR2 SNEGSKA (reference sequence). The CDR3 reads CSARGGGGNIQYF.

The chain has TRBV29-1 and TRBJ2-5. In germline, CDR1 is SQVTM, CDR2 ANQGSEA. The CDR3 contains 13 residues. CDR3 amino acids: CSVVHLYQETQYF.

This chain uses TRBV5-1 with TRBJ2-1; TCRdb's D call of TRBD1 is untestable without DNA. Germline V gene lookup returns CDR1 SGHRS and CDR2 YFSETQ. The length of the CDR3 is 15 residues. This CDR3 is CASSLQGLNHNEQFF. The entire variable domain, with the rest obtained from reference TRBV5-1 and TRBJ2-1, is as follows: KAGVTQTPRYLIKTRGQQVTLSCSPISGHRSVSWYQQTPGQGLQFLFEYFSETQRNKGNFPGRFSGRQFSNSRSEMNVSTLELGDSALYLCASSLQGLNHNEQFFGPGTRLTVL.

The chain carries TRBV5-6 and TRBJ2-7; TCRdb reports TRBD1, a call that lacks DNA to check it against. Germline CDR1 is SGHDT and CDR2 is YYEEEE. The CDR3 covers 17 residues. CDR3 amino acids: CASSSNFNHRGSYEQYF.

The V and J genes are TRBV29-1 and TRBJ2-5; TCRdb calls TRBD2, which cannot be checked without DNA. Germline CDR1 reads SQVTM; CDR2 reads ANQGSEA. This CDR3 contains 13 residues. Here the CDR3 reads CSAEPSGRETQYF.

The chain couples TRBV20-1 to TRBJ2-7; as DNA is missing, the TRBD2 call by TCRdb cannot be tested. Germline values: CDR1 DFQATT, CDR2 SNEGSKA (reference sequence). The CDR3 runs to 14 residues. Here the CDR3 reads CSARVSGNVYEQYF.

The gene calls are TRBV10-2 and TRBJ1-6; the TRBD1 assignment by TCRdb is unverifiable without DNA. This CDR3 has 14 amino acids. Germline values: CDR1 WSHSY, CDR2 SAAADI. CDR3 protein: CASSEPGINSPLHF.

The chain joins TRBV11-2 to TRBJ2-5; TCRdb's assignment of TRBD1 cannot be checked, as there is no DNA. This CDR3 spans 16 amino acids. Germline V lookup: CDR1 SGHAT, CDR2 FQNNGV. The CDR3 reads CASSLVRTGEMETQYF.